These T cell receptor beta chains were read from a single sample in a study of PD-1 blockade in classical Hodgkin lymphoma. The assay was immunoSEQ multiplex PCR, and TCRdb's table has in-frame clones only and misses some. Among 13,000 or so clones listed, about 88% were seen once. Specimen: peripheral blood mononuclear cells (PBMCs), collected at baseline. The source of these receptors is a human donor with classical Hodgkin lymphoma. CDR3s include the opening cysteine and the closing phenylalanine or tryptophan. D genes are given only for firm matches. Clone size is not always given. Where it is, it says once, few, many or a class for expanded clones.

>TRBJ1-4|.|TRBV29-1|.
CSVVLPEGNEKLFF
TGCAGCGTCGTACTACCGGAGGGGAATGAAAAACTGTTTTTT
>TRBJ2-5|TRBD1|TRBV6-1|.
CASNGQGPQETQYF
TGTGCCAGTAACGGACAGGGGCCACAAGAGACCCAGTACTTC
>TRBJ2-2|.|TRBV9|.
CASSGRGGSNTGELFF
TGTGCCAGCAGCGGGAGAGGGGGTTCGAACACCGGGGAGCTGTTTTTT
>TRBJ2-2|TRBD2|TRBV12-5|.
CASGLVRGEIDTGELFF
TGTGCTAGTGGTTTGGTACGGGGGGAGATTGACACCGGGGAGCTGTTTTTT
>TRBJ1-1|.|TRBV28|.
CASSLPGTEAFF
TGTGCCAGCAGTTTACCCGGAACTGAAGCTTTCTTT
>TRBJ2-2|.|TRBV6-1|.
CASRLGGYNTGELFF
TGTGCCAGCAGGCTTGGGGGCTACAACACCGGGGAGCTGTTTTTT
>TRBJ2-1|.|TRBV11-3|.
CASSETGLYNEQFF
TGTGCCAGCAGCGAAACGGGACTCTACAATGAGCAGTTCTTC
>TRBJ2-5|TRBD2|TRBV27|.
CASSLSGLAAEYGETQYF
TGTGCCAGCAGTTTATCGGGACTAGCGGCCGAGTACGGGGAGACCCAGTACTTC
>TRBJ2-7|.|TRBV7-3|.
CASSLGAGGAYEQYF
TGTGCCAGCAGCTTAGGGGCCGGTGGGGCCTACGAGCAGTACTTC
>TRBJ2-7|.|TRBV21-1|.
CASSKGELGAFSGGSYEQYF
TGTGCCAGCAGCAAAGGGGAGTTGGGGGCCTTTAGCGGGGGCTCCTACGAGCAGTACTTC
>TRBJ2-7|.|TRBV19|.
CASSPQEIGEQYF
TGTGCCAGTAGTCCACAGGAAATCGGGGAGCAGTACTTC
>TRBJ1-4|TRBD1|TRBV7-8|.
CASSLGGQVNEKLFF
TGTGCCAGCAGCTTAGGGGGACAGGTTAATGAAAAACTGTTTTTT
>TRBJ1-3|.|TRBV6-5|.
CASSRDGSSGNTIYF
TGTGCCAGCAGCCGCGACGGATCCTCTGGAAACACCATATATTTT
>TRBJ2-5|TRBD1|TRBV11-3|.
CASSQDREETQYF
TGTGCCAGCAGCCAGGACAGGGAAGAGACCCAGTACTTC
>TRBJ1-5|.|TRBV6-1|.
CASSALSYGYNQPQHF
TGTGCCAGCAGTGCCTTGTCATACGGGTACAATCAGCCCCAGCATTTT
>TRBJ1-5|.|TRBV6-1|.
CASRVGQIQPQHF
TGTGCCAGCCGAGTGGGGCAGATTCAGCCCCAGCATTTT
>TRBJ2-3|.|TRBV27|once
CASSLENTDTQYF
TGTGCCAGCAGTTTAGAAAACACAGATACGCAGTATTTT
>TRBJ2-3|.|TRBV19|.
CASSIGYTVDF
TGTGCCAGTAGTATTGGTTATACTGTAGATTTT
>TRBJ1-4|.|TRBV6-6|.
CASSYTNEKLFF
TGTGCCAGCAGTTATACTAATGAAAAACTGTTTTTT
>TRBJ2-7|.|TRBV2|.
CASSFVTPPYEQYF
TGTGCCAGCAGTTTTGTGACACCCCCCTACGAGCAGTACTTC
>TRBJ2-1|.|TRBV7-2|.
CASSLRPSSHEQFF
TGTGCCAGCAGCTTACGCCCTAGTTCCCATGAGCAGTTCTTC
>TRBJ2-1|.|TRBV18|.
CASSPRSMSSNEQFF
TGTGCCAGCTCACCACGGTCCATGTCGTCCAATGAGCAGTTCTTC
>TRBJ2-1|TRBD1|TRBV7-9|.
CASSFIDRDLRNEQFF
TGTGCCAGCAGCTTTATAGACAGGGACCTACGGAATGAGCAGTTCTTC
>TRBJ2-7|.|TRBV28|.
CASSPTYSYEQYF
TGTGCCAGCAGCCCGACATACTCCTACGAGCAGTACTTC
>TRBJ2-1|.|TRBV18|.
CASSPVDGTGSYNEQFF
TGTGCCAGCTCACCGGTAGACGGGACTGGCTCCTACAATGAGCAGTTCTTC
>TRBJ2-1|.|TRBV10-3|.
CAISDGPQLYNEQFF
TGTGCCATCAGTGATGGGCCTCAACTGTACAATGAGCAGTTCTTC
>TRBJ2-1|TRBD2|TRBV28|.
CASSLAPLAGGPKYEQFF
TGTGCCAGCAGTTTAGCTCCCCTAGCGGGAGGGCCTAAGTATGAGCAGTTCTTC
>TRBJ1-5|.|TRBV18|.
CASSPGPREDQPQHF
TGTGCCAGCTCACCAGGCCCCCGAGAGGATCAGCCCCAGCATTTT
>TRBJ2-7|TRBD2|TRBV7-9|.
CASSLGTSPYLYF
TGTGCCAGCAGCTTAGGGACTAGCCCTTATTTGTACTTC
>TRBJ1-2|.|TRBV5-4|.
CASSWAGAYGYTF
TGTGCCAGCAGCTGGGCGGGGGCCTATGGCTACACCTTC
>TRBJ1-1|.|TRBV10-3|once
CAISEPRGVAFF
TGTGCCATCAGTGAGCCCCGAGGGGTAGCTTTCTTT
>TRBJ2-5|.|TRBV30|.
CAWTPGPGWETQYF
TGTGCCTGGACCCCGGGCCCCGGTTGGGAGACCCAGTACTTC
>TRBJ2-7|TRBD1|TRBV6-5|.
CASRRQGTLYEQYF
TGTGCCAGCAGAAGACAGGGAACCCTCTACGAGCAGTACTTC
>TRBJ1-1|.|TRBV2|.
CASSRETSGEAFF
TGTGCCAGCAGCAGGGAAACATCAGGTGAAGCTTTCTTT
>TRBJ2-5|.|TRBV5-1|.
CASSAAETQYF
TGCGCCAGCAGCGCCGCAGAGACCCAGTACTTC
>TRBJ1-5|.|TRBV19|.
CASTIGGYGNQPQHF
TGTGCCAGTACCATTGGGGGATACGGCAATCAGCCCCAGCATTTT
>TRBJ1-2|.|TRBV7-7|.
CASSQTGGYTF
TGTGCCAGCTCACAAACTGGTGGCTACACCTTC
>TRBJ2-7|TRBD2|TRBV5-6|once
CASSLGLAGVYKQYF
TGTGCCAGCAGTCTTGGACTAGCGGGAGTCTACAAGCAGTACTTC
>TRBJ1-1|.|TRBV6-4|.
CASSAIPNTEAFF
TGTGCCAGCAGTGCCATCCCAAACACTGAAGCTTTCTTT
>TRBJ2-2|.|TRBV11-3|.
CASSLSGQSTGELFF
TGTGCCAGCAGCTTATCGGGCCAGTCCACCGGGGAGCTGTTTTTT
>TRBJ1-2|.|TRBV15|.
CATSRITGIPYGYTF
TGTGCCACCAGCAGAATAACAGGAATTCCTTATGGCTACACCTTC
>TRBJ2-3|.|TRBV5-1|.
CASSQPRSTDTQYF
TGCGCCAGCAGCCAACCCCGCAGCACAGATACGCAGTATTTT
>TRBJ2-2|TRBD1|TRBV29-1|.
CSVERQGYTGELFF
TGCAGCGTTGAGCGACAGGGGTACACCGGGGAGCTGTTTTTT
>TRBJ1-5|.|TRBV2|.
CASSEFSRGEPQHF
TGTGCCAGCAGTGAATTCTCGCGGGGGGAGCCCCAGCATTTT
>TRBJ1-2|TRBD1|TRBV6-4|.
CASSDGTDQSYTF
TGTGCCAGCAGTGACGGGACAGACCAGAGCTACACCTTC
>TRBJ1-1|TRBD1|TRBV7-9|.
CASSMGQMNTEAFF
TGTGCCAGCAGCATGGGACAGATGAACACTGAAGCTTTCTTT
>TRBJ2-3|.|TRBV5-1|few
CASSYPRGTDTQYF
TGCGCCAGCAGCTACCCTAGAGGGACAGATACGCAGTATTTT
>TRBJ2-7|.|TRBV19|few
CASSKGYEQYF
TGTGCCAGTAGTAAAGGTTACGAGCAGTACTTC